The 6 T cell receptor beta chains listed next were all sequenced from one sample in a study of T cells after yellow fever vaccination. From the 5' RACE reads, TCRdb called clonotypes with MiXCR, one entry per CDR3 protein. The table lists fewer than 350,000 distinct CDR3 sequences, 4% to 5.5% of them singletons. Sequenced material: PBMCs, taken 15 days after the yellow fever booster vaccination. The receptor source for this set is a man between 18 and 29 years old who received the YFV17D yellow fever vaccine.

This chain uses TRBV5-4 with TRBJ2-1, with a possible D match to TRBD2 (7 bases). Trimming took off 7 bases at V and 9 bases at J, with 17 bases between the two ends. The CDR3 runs to 13 residues. Germline V gene sequence: CDR1 SGHNT, CDR2 YYREEE (reference sequence). CDR3: CASGLGGASEQFF. CDR3 nucleotides: TGTGCCAGCGGATTAGGGGGGGCCAGTGAGCAGTTCTTC.

This clonotype has a handful of counts. This chain links TRBV6-6 with TRBJ2-2; 7 bases fit TRBD1. Per germline, CDR1 MNHNY and CDR2 SVGAGI (reference sequence). The CDR3 spans 18 residues. Trimming took 6 bases from V and 3 from J; bases not matched to a gene: 16. The CDR3 sequence is CASSYAITGDADTGELFF. The DNA of the CDR3 is TGTGCCAGCAGCTATGCTATTACAGGGGACGCCGACACCGGGGAGCTGTTTTTT.

The CDR3 sequence: CASSATGSHEAFF. The CDR3 DNA reads as TGTGCCAGCAGCGCTACAGGTTCCCATGAAGCTTTCTTT. The chain combines TRBV11-2 with TRBJ1-1; D is possibly TRBD1 (5 bases). V lost 5 bases to trimming and J lost 7 bases, with 14 bases between them. The germline CDR1 and CDR2 sequences are SGHAT and FQNNGV. CDR3 length equals 13 residues.

Many counts were recorded for this clonotype. This chain joins TRBV9 and TRBJ2-7; D is unresolved. In germline, CDR1 is SGDLS, CDR2 YYNGEE. The V and J ends lost 0 bases and 6 bases respectively, with 7 bases between them. The CDR3 contains 12 residues. The CDR3 loop is CASSVALGEQYF. In nucleotides, the CDR3 is TGTGCCAGCAGCGTAGCTTTGGGCGAGCAGTACTTC.

This clonotype showed up many times. J is TRBJ2-2 and V is TRBV6-6; the match to TRBD2 covers 9 bases. With 6 bases clipped from V and 6 bases from J, the junction kept 8 bases outside the gene matches. Germline CDR1 reads MNHNY; CDR2 reads SVGAGI (reference sequence). The CDR3 length is 15 residues. In DNA, the CDR3 is TGTGCCAGCAGACAAGCGGGGGGCGAGGCCGGGGAGCTGTTTTTT. This encodes CASRQAGGEAGELFF.

This clonotype showed up many times. V and J are TRBV5-1 and TRBJ2-3; 10 bases line up with TRBD1. The V and J ends lost 4 bases and 0 bases, in that order; junction bases with no gene match: 2. The CDR3 has 15 amino acids. Germline CDR1 reads SGHRS; CDR2 reads YFSETQ. CDR3 nucleotides: TGCGCCAGCAGCACGGACAGGGGGAGCACAGATACGCAGTATTTT. It encodes CASSTDRGSTDTQYF. The whole variable domain, filled in from reference TRBV5-1 and TRBJ2-3, reads KAGVTQTPRYLIKTRGQQVTLSCSPISGHRSVSWYQQTPGQGLQFLFEYFSETQRNKGNFPGRFSGRQFSNSRSEMNVSTLELGDSALYLCASSTDRGSTDTQYFGPGTRLTVL.